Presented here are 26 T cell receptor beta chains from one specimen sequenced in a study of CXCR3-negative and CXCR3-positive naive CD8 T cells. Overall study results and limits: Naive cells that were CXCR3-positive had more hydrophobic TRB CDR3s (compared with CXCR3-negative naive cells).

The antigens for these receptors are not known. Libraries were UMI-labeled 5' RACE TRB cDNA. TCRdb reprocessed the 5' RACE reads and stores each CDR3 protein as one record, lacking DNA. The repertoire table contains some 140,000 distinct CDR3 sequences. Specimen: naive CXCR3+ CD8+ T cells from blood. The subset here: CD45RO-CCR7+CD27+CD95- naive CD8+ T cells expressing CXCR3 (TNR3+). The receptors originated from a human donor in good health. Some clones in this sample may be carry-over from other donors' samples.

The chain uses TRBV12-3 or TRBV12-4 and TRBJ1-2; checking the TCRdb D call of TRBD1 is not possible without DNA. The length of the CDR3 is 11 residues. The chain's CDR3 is CASRSGTHYTF.

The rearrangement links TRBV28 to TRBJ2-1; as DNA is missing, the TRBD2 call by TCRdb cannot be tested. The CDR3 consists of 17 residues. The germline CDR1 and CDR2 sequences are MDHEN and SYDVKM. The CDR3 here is CASSLSLGGPQHNEQFF.

CDR3 sequence reads: CASSEDPGTHPHNEQFF. This chain joins TRBV25-1 and TRBJ2-1; as DNA is missing, the TRBD2 call by TCRdb cannot be tested. The CDR3 runs 17 residues. CDR1 MGHDK and CDR2 SYGVNS come from the germline V gene.

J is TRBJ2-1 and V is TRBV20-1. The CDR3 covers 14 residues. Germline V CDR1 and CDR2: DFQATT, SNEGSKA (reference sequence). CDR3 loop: CSASVLAVFNEQFF.

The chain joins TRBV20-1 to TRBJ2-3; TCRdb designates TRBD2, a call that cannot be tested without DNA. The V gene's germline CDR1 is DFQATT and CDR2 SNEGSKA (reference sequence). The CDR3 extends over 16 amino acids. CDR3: CSARLVAGAQRDTQYF.

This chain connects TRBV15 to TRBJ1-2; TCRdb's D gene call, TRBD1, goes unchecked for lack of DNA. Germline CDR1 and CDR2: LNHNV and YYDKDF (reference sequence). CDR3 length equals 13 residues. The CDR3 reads CATSRGGDPDYTF.

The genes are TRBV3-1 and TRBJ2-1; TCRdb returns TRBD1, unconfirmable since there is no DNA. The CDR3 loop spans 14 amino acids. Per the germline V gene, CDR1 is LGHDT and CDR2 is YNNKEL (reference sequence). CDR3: CASTGTGVGNEQFF.

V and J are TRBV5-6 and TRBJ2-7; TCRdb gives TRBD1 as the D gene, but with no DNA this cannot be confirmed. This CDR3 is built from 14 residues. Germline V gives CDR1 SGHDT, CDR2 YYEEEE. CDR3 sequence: CASSPPWVSYEQYF. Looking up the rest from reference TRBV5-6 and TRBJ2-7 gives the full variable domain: DAGVTQSPTHLIKTRGQQVTLRCSPKSGHDTVSWYQQALGQGPQFIFQYYEEEERQRGNFPDRFSGHQFPNYSSELNVNALLLGDSALYLCASSPPWVSYEQYFGPGTRLTVT.

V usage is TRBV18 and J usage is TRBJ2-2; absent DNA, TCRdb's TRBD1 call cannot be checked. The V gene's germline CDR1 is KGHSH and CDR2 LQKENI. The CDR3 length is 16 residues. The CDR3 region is CASSPEGTEYTGELFF.

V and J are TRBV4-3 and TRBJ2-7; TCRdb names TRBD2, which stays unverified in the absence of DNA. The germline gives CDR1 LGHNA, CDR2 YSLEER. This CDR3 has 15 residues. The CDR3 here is CASSQGISGAYEQYF.

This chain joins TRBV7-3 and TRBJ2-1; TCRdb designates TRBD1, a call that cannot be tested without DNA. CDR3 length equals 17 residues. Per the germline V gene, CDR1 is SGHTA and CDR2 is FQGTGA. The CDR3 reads CASSLGGLLGGVNEQFF.

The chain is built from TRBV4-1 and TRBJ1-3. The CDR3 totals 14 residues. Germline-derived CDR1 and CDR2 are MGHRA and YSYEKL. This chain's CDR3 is CASSQSGFGRSIYF.

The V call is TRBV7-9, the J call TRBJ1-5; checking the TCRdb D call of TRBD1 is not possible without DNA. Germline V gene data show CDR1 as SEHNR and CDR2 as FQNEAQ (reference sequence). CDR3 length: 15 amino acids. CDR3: CASSFIGQGRQPQHF.

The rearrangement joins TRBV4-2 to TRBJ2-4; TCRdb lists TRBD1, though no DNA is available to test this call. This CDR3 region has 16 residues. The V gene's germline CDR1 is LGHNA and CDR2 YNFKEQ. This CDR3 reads CASSQDGAASSNIQYF.

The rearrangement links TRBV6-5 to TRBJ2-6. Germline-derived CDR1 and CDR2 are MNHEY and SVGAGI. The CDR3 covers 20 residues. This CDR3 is CASSYPRRIPEPSGANVLTF.

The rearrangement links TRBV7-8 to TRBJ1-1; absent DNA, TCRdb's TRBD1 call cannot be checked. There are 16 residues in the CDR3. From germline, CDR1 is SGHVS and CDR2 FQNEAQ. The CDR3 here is CASSLWGAGYDTEAFF.

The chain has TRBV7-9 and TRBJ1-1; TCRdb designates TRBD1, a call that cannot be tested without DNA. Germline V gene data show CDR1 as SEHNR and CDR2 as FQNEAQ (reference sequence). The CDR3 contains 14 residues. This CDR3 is CASTPPGGNTEAFF.

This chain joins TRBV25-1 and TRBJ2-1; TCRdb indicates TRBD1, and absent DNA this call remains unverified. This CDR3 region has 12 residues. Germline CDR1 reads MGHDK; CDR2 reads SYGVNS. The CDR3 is CASSEFTTGVFF. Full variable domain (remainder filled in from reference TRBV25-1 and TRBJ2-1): EADIYQTPRYLVIGTGKKITLECSQTMGHDKMYWYQQDPGMELHLIHYSYGVNSTEKGDLSSESTVSRIRTEHFPLTLESARPSHTSQYLCASSEFTTGVFFGPGTRLTVL.

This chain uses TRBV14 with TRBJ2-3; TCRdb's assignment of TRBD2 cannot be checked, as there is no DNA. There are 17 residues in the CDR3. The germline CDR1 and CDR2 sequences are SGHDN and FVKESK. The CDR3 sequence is CASSQDNPAGGTDTQYF.

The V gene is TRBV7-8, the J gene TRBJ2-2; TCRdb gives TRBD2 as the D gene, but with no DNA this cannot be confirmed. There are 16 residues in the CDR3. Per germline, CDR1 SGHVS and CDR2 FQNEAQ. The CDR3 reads CASSLAPEGLTGELFF.

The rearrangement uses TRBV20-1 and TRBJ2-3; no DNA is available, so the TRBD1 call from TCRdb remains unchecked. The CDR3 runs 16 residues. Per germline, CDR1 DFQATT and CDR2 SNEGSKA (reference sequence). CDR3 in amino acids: CSASPKRGMYTDTQYF.

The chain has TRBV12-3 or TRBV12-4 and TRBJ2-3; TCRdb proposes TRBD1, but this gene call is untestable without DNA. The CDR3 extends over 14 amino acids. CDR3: CASSQRTGTDTQYF.

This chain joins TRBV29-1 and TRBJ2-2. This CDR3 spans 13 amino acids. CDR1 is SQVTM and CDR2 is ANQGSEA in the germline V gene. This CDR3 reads CSVVRGNTGELFF.

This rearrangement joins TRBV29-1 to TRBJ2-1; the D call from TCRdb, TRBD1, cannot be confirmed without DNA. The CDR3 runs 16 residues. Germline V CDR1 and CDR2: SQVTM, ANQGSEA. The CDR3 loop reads CSVEDGGQGAYNEQFF.

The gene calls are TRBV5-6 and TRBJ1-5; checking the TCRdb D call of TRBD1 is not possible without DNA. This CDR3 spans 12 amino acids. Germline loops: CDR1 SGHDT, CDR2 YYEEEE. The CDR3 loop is CASSLLGGPQHF.

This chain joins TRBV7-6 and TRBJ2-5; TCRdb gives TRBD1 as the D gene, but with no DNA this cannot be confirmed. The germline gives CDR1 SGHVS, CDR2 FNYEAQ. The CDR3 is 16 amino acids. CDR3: CASSLLGTGGAETQYF.